In this sample, the clone carrying this T cell receptor beta chain is medium-sized (0.01 to 0.1%). The CDR3 length is 16 residues. Germline V gene lookup returns CDR1 SGHKS and CDR2 YYEKEE (reference sequence). Between the trimmed V and J ends, which lost 4 bases and 4 bases, there was a span of 17 bases. These data are taken from a study of spatial heterogeneity in lung cancer. Study in general: Detected sequences consistently included more beta-chain ones than alpha-chain ones. Raw reads contained each unique TCR and UMI combination more than ten times on average.

Regarding time point: sample taken at primary tumor resection. Whole RNA obtained from tumor, nontumor lung or frozen PBMC underwent sequencing without sorting. Unique molecular identifiers, one per molecule, were present on every TCR cDNA molecule. Each CDR3 protein gets one entry after TCRdb re-called the 5' RACE reads with MiXCR. The table includes 6,000 to 8,000 distinct CDR3 sequences, roughly 21% detected once. The TCR sequence derives from a female donor with early-stage non-small cell lung cancer. Source: PBMCs, taken at surgery. The chain combines TRBV5-5 with TRBJ2-2, with D perhaps given as TRBD1 or TRBD2 (6 bases each). As DNA, the CDR3 is TGTGCCAGCAGCGCGGGGTACACAGGGACCACCGGGGAGCTGTTTTTT. Translation: CASSAGYTGTTGELFF.